This T cell receptor (beta chain) is drawn from a study of T cell changes during pregnancy in multiple sclerosis. The V end was cut by 4 bases, the J end by 6 bases, with 13 bases between. In germline, CDR1 is SGHAT, CDR2 FQDESV (reference sequence). The CDR3 spans 13 residues. This table comes from immunoSEQ multiplex PCR, and its TCRdb copy is limited to in-frame clones, with some not included. The sample carries some 96,000 clones, roughly 90% recorded once. Sequencing was performed on peripheral blood, taken after pregnancy. The V call is TRBV11-1, the J call TRBJ2-7; D possibly corresponds to TRBD2 (6 bases). This TCR derives from a female donor with multiple sclerosis, enrolled in a pregnancy study. The CDR3 region is CASSSRRGGEQYF. Here the CDR3 DNA reads TGTGCCAGCAGCTCGCGTCGGGGAGGCGAGCAGTACTTC.